This T cell receptor beta chain was documented in a study of vaccination effects on CD4 cells after COVID-19. This CDR3 is 15 amino acids long. Looked up from germline, CDR1 is SGHAT and CDR2 is FQNNGV. With V trimmed by 1 base and J by 4 bases, 2 bases remained unmatched. Clones were sequenced by immunoSEQ multiplex PCR, and TCRdb holds only the in-frame ones, with some missing. Of about 16,000 clones detected, about 75% appear once; the ten largest clones hold approximately 17%. Before any sequencing was done, the ViraFEST assay used viral peptide pools to expand antigen-specific CD4+ T cells. Culture proceeded for under twelve days, and CD4+ T cells were then isolated. Two doses of BNT162b2 or mRNA-1273 vaccine were administered to participants. This clone was observed a few times. Antigen unknown. The study, taken as a whole, reports: Marked clonal contraction of infection- and vaccine-induced clones was seen late after vaccination.

The sample consisted of CD4+ T cells from PBMCs cultured with HCoV-NL63 spike peptides, taken after COVID-19 vaccination. The chain employs TRBV11-2 and TRBJ2-1; the match to TRBD2 covers 9 bases. The receptor was isolated from a human donor who received a COVID-19 vaccine. CDR3 DNA: TGTGCCAGCAGCTTAGTCGCGGGAGGGTACAATGAGCAGTTCTTC. It is translated as CASSLVAGGYNEQFF.